This T cell receptor beta chain originates from a study of blood T cell repertoires in COVID-19. Study background: There were acute and convalescent COVID-19 samples, and they came from the United States, Italy and Spain. The analysed material was cDNA or gDNA that came from T cells, B-cell-depleted T cells, or PBMCs.

Per the study methods: Cell counts per sample came from amplifying reference gene primers. Only in-frame clones appear in the TCRdb table, and some are missing; sequencing was by immunoSEQ multiplex PCR. From that table come the V and J calls and clone size; the DNA was used to work out D and trimming. The table shows a few hundred thousand clones, with around 86% occurring only once. This clone was seen a handful of times. This CDR3 region has 16 residues. The V end lost 6 bases, the J end lost 0 bases, and 15 bases lay between the germline ends. In germline, CDR1 is ENHRY, CDR2 SYGVKD. What was sequenced was peripheral blood. This chain uses TRBV10-3 with TRBJ1-3; tentatively, D is TRBD1 (5 bases). The source is a man over 45 with active or convalescent COVID-19. The CDR3 sequence: CAIRLTTGSSGNTIYF. The CDR3 bases are TGTGCCATCAGACTCACAACAGGTTCCTCTGGAAACACCATATATTTT.